The present entry profiles one T cell receptor beta chain with its context. What it binds is unknown. This CDR3 has 14 residues. CDR1 is SGHTA and CDR2 is FQGNSA in the germline V gene. J gave up 6 bases and V 4 bases, and 7 bases lay outside the gene matches. A multiplex PCR was run with 60 Vbeta primers and 13 Jbeta primers. Assay used: immunoSEQ multiplex PCR; TCRdb lists only in-frame clones, some missing. The sample has around 200,000 clones, around two thirds seen once. These data come from a study of cytomegalovirus exposure and HLA in healthy donors. Regarding the study as a whole: Analyses of presence/absence relied on an assumption of roughly uniform sequencing depth across donors. Associated with cytomegalovirus, according to the listing, were around 170 TCR beta chains. Several V segments, TRBV6-2 and TRBV6-3 among them, could not be told apart and were dropped. In a later analysis, at a false discovery rate of 0.05, under 20,000 TCR beta sequences were associated with HLA alleles.

The receptor was derived from a man aged 35-49 years in good health and CMV-seronegative. The chain couples TRBV7-2 to TRBJ2-7; 9 bases match TRBD1. The material sequenced was PBMCs. The CDR3 region has the DNA TGTGCCAGCAGCTATACAGGGGGCGCGGGCGAGCAGTACTTC. Its translation: CASSYTGGAGEQYF.